This T cell receptor (beta chain) came from a study of T cell repertoires in cytomegalovirus infection. Using its own MiXCR run on the reads, TCRdb lists one record per CDR3 protein. Here the sample spans fewer than 400,000 distinct CDR3 sequences, 15% to 20% being singletons. Trimming removed 1 base at V and 4 bases at J, with 11 bases between. This CDR3 has 15 residues. Germline lookup yields CDR1 SGHDN and CDR2 FVKESK. For this clonotype: Its matching antigen is unknown.

Findings and limits, study-wide: Across the ex vivo response, the dominant clonotypes were HLA-C-restricted CMV-specific TCR beta clonotypes.

The chain uses TRBV14 and TRBJ2-1; D possibly matches TRBD1 or TRBD2 (5 bases each). The sequenced material came from PBMCs. The source of this sequence is a human donor in good health (CMV status not recorded). Some clones in this sample may be carry-over from other donors' samples. CDR3 region: CASSQGNWGYNEQFF. The CDR3 nucleotides read TGTGCCAGCAGCCAAGGGAACTGGGGGTACAATGAGCAGTTCTTC. The whole variable domain, filled in from reference TRBV14 and TRBJ2-1, reads EAGVTQFPSHSVIEKGQTVTLRCDPISGHDNLYWYRRVMGKEIKFLLHFVKESKQDESGMPNNRFLAERTGGTYSTLKVQPAELEDSGVYFCASSQGNWGYNEQFFGPGTRLTVL.